This T cell receptor (beta chain) was sequenced in a study of blood T cell repertoires in COVID-19. The table came from immunoSEQ multiplex PCR; TCRdb's copy has only in-frame clones and leaves some out. The sample holds approximately 100,000 clones, roughly nine tenths seen once. Germline assignment: CDR1 SNHLY and CDR2 FYNNEI. V was cut by 9 bases and J by 2 bases, with 17 bases left in between. The CDR3 has 14 residues. The sample consisted of peripheral blood. The TCR was taken from a woman aged 80 or over with acute or convalescent COVID-19. The chain carries TRBV2 and TRBJ2-7; maybe TRBD1 (6 bases). In nucleotides, the CDR3 is TGTGCCAGTGACTCAGGGGTCCTAACCTACGAGCAGTACTTC. Translating gives CASDSGVLTYEQYF.